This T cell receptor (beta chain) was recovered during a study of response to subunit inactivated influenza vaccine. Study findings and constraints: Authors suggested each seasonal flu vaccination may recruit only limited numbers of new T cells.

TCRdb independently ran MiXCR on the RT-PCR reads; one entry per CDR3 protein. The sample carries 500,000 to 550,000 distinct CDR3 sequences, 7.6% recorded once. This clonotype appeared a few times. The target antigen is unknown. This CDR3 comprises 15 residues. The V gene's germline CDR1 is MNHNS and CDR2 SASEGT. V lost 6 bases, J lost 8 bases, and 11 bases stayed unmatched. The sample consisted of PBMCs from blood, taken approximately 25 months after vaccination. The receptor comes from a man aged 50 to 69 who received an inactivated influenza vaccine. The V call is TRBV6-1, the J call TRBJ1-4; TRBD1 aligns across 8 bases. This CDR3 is CASSFTTGQVEKLFF. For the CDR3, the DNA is TGTGCCAGCAGCTTTACGACGGGACAGGTGGAAAAACTGTTTTTT.